These 14 T cell receptor beta chains were all obtained from the same sample, sequenced in a study of blood T cell repertoires in COVID-19. The table came from immunoSEQ multiplex PCR; TCRdb's copy has only in-frame clones and leaves some out. The sample lists about 120,000 clones, over 75% seen once, with 3% to 5% in the top ten. Material: peripheral blood. These receptors were obtained from a man aged 55-75 years with acute or convalescent COVID-19.

The chain joins TRBV19 to TRBJ2-1; D is perhaps TRBD2 (6 bases). CDR1 and CDR2 (germline): LNHDA, SQIVND (reference sequence). The length of the CDR3 is 19 residues. V dropped 3 bases and J dropped 3 bases, with 24 bases sitting between them. The DNA for the CDR3 is TGTGCCAGTAGTATCCGGGACTCGCTAATCCATCCAAGCTACAATGAGCAGTTCTTC. This gives the protein CASSIRDSLIHPSYNEQFF.

The rearrangement uses TRBV10-3 and TRBJ2-2; D is perhaps TRBD1 (6 bases). The ends were cut back, 8 bases at V and 6 bases at J, with 16 bases in the middle. Germline lookup yields CDR1 ENHRY and CDR2 SYGVKD. The CDR3 extends over 14 amino acids. The CDR3 nucleotides are TGTGCCATCCGCCGGGCAGGGGAATCCGGGGAGCTGTTTTTT. Amino acids: CAIRRAGESGELFF.

The chain links TRBV10-1 to TRBJ2-5; 7 positions match TRBD1. V shed 4 bases and J 2 bases; nucleotides not matched to a gene: 7. This CDR3 is built from 15 residues. Germline V gives CDR1 WNHNN, CDR2 SYGVQD (reference sequence). The CDR3 reads CASSGSRDRQETQYF. CDR3 nucleotide sequence: TGCGCCAGCAGTGGCTCCCGGGACAGACAAGAGACCCAGTACTTC.

This clone was observed a handful of times. The rearrangement links TRBV28 to TRBJ1-5; D is perhaps TRBD1 (5 bases). V lost 8 bases and J lost 0, with 11 bases in between. Germline CDR1 reads MDHEN; CDR2 reads SYDVKM. The length of the CDR3 is 14 residues. The CDR3 DNA reads as TGTGCCAGCCGGGACTACTATAGCAATCAGCCCCAGCATTTT. Amino acid sequence: CASRDYYSNQPQHF.

This rearrangement joins TRBV29-1 to TRBJ2-1; 10 nucleotides match TRBD2. V trimming: 5 bases; J trimming: 6 bases; junction bases outside the gene matches: 7. Germline V CDR1 and CDR2: SQVTM, ANQGSEA. The CDR3 length is 14 residues. The CDR3 DNA sequence: TGCAGCGTTCTACTAGCGGGGCTTTCCAATGAGCAGTTCTTC. Translation: CSVLLAGLSNEQFF.

This sequence joins TRBV5-1 and TRBJ2-5, with D tentatively TRBD2 (6 bases). Deletions cut 4 bases from V and 3 bases from J, with 10 bases between. Germline loops: CDR1 SGHRS, CDR2 YFSETQ. The CDR3 is 13 amino acids. CDR3 nucleotide sequence: TGCGCCAGCAGCCAAGGGACTGAAGAGACCCAGTACTTC. Protein: CASSQGTEETQYF.

This rearrangement joins TRBV7-3 to TRBJ2-5, with TRBD2 matching over 11 bases. Unmatched junction bases numbered 4, after V lost 5 bases and J lost 2 bases. From germline, CDR1 is SGHTA and CDR2 FQGTGA. The CDR3 consists of 15 residues. This chain's CDR3 is CASSQTSGTQETQYF. The CDR3 nucleotides are TGTGCCAGCAGCCAGACTAGCGGGACTCAAGAGACCCAGTACTTC.

The V call is TRBV6-2 or TRBV6-3, the J call TRBJ2-7; no clear D. Germline V gene lookup returns CDR1 MNHEY and CDR2 SVGEGT. This CDR3 contains 12 residues. V gave up 5 bases and J gave up 6 bases, with 11 bases separating them. Here the CDR3 DNA reads TGTGCCAGCAGTCGAGGTTTTGGCGAGCAGTACTTC. Translation gives CASSRGFGEQYF.

The V gene is TRBV28, the J gene TRBJ2-1, with D maybe TRBD1 (6 bases). The CDR3 is 12 amino acids. Trimming took 9 bases from V and 5 from J, leaving 11 bases between them. Germline values: CDR1 MDHEN, CDR2 SYDVKM. In DNA, the CDR3 is TGTGCCAGTCCCGGACAGAACAATGAGCAGTTCTTC. It specifies CASPGQNNEQFF.

The chain has TRBV27 and TRBJ1-2, with TRBD1 identical over 7 bases. J lost 5 bases, V lost 7 bases, and 7 bases had no gene match. The CDR3 is 13 amino acids. Germline V gives CDR1 MNHEY, CDR2 SMNVEV (reference sequence). The CDR3 reads CASKGAGGYGYTF. The CDR3, as DNA: TGTGCCAGCAAGGGGGCAGGGGGGTATGGCTACACCTTC.

The V and J genes are TRBV14 and TRBJ2-7, with 9 nucleotides matching TRBD1. The J segment lost 3 bases and the V segment lost 6 bases, leaving 3 bases of the junction unmatched. CDR1 and CDR2 from the germline V gene are SGHDN and FVKESK. CDR3 length: 13 amino acids. The CDR3, as DNA: TGTGCCAGCAGAGGGGACAGGGACTACGAGCAGTACTTC. Amino acid sequence: CASRGDRDYEQYF.

The J gene is TRBJ2-7, the V gene TRBV30; 7 nucleotides agree with TRBD1. CDR3 length equals 12 residues. CDR1 and CDR2 (germline): GTSNPN, SVGIG (reference sequence). The V gene end was trimmed by 4 bases and the J gene end by 6 bases; junction bases not matched to a gene: 6. As DNA, the CDR3 is TGTGCCTGGAACCGACAGGGCCCCGAGCAGTACTTC. Its translation is CAWNRQGPEQYF.

V and J are TRBV27 and TRBJ2-1; TRBD2 aligns across 9 bases. V shed 3 bases, J shed 7 bases, and the junction held 10 bases outside the gene matches. Per germline, CDR1 MNHEY and CDR2 SMNVEV (reference sequence). The CDR3 extends over 16 amino acids. Here the CDR3 reads CASSFLAGGPRNEQFF. Written as DNA, the CDR3 is TGTGCCAGCAGTTTTCTCGCGGGAGGGCCGCGGAATGAGCAGTTCTTC.

The chain recombines TRBV5-1 with TRBJ2-7, with 12 positions matching TRBD2. The CDR3 length is 17 residues. Per germline, CDR1 SGHRS and CDR2 YFSETQ. Unmatched junction bases numbered 9, after V lost 4 bases and J lost 1 base. CDR3 DNA sequence: TGCGCCAGCAGCCTGGGACTAGCGGGCTTGCTTTCCTACGAGCAGTACTTC. Encoded protein: CASSLGLAGLLSYEQYF.